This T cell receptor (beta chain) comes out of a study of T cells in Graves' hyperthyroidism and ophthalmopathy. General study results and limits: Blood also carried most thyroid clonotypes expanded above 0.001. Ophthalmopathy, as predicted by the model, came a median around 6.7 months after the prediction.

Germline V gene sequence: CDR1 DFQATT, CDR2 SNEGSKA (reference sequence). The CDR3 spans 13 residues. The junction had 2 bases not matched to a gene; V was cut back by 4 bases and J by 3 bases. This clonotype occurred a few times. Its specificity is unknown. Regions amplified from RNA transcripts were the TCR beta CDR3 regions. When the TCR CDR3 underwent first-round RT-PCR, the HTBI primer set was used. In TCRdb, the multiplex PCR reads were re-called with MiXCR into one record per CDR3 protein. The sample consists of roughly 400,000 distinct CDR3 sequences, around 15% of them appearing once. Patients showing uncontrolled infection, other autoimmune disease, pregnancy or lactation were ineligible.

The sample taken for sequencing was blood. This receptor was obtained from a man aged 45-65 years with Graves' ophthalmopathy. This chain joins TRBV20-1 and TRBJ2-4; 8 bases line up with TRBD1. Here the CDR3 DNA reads TGCAGTGCTATACAGGGGGTCAAAAACATTCAGTACTTC. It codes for CSAIQGVKNIQYF.